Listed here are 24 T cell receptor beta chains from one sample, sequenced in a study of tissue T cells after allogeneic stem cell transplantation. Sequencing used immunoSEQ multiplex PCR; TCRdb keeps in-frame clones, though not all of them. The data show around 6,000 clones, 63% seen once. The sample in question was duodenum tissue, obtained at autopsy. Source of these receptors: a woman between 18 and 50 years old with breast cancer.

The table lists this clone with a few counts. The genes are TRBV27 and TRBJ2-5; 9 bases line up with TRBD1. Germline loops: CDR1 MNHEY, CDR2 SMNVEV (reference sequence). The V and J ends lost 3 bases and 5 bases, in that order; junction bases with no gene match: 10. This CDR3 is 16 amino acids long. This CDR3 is CASSFNRGLGWETQYF. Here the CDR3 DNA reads TGTGCCAGCAGTTTTAACAGGGGGCTGGGATGGGAGACCCAGTACTTC.

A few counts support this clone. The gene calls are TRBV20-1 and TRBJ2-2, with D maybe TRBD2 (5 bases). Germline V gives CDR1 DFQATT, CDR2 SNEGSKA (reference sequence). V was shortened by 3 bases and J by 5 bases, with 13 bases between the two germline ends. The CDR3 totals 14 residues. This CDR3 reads CSASLATGTGELFF. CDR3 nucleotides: TGCAGTGCTAGTTTAGCCACGGGGACCGGGGAGCTGTTTTTT.

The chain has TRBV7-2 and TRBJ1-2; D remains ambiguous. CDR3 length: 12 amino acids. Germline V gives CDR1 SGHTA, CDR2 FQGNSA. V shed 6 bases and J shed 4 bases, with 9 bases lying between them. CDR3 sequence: CASSFYVYGYTF. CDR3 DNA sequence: TGTGCCAGCAGTTTCTATGTCTATGGCTACACCTTC.

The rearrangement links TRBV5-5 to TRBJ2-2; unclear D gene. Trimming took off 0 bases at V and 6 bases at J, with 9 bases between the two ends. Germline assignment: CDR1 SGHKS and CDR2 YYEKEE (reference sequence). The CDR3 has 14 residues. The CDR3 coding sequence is TGTGCCAGCAGCTTGGGAAACACAGCCGGGGAGCTGTTTTTT. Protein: CASSLGNTAGELFF.

For the CDR3, the DNA is TGTGCCAGCAGCTCTACCCGGACTAGCACAGATACGCAGTATTTT. The encoded protein is CASSSTRTSTDTQYF. The chain employs TRBV7-3 and TRBJ2-3; a possible D gene is TRBD2 (5 bases). Deletions cut 4 bases from V and 0 bases from J, with 11 bases between. Germline V CDR1 and CDR2: SGHTA, FQGTGA. This CDR3 is 15 amino acids long.

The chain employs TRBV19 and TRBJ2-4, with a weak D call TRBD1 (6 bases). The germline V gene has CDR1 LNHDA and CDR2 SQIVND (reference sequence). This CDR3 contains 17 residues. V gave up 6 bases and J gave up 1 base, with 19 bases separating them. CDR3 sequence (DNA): TGTGCCAGTAGCTGGCTCCTTGGGGGCTCGGCCAAAAACATTCAGTACTTC. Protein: CASSWLLGGSAKNIQYF.

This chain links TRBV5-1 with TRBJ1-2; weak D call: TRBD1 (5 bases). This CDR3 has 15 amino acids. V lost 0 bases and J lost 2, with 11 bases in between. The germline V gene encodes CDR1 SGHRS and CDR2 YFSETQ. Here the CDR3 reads CASSLVGARNYGYTF. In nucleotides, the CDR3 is TGCGCCAGCAGCTTGGTCGGGGCGAGGAACTATGGCTACACCTTC.

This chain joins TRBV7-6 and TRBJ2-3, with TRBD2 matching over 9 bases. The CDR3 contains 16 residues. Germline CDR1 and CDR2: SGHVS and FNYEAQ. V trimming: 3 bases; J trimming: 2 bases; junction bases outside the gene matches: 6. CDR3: CASSFLSGRSTDTQYF. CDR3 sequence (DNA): TGTGCCAGCAGCTTCCTTAGCGGGAGATCCACAGATACGCAGTATTTT.

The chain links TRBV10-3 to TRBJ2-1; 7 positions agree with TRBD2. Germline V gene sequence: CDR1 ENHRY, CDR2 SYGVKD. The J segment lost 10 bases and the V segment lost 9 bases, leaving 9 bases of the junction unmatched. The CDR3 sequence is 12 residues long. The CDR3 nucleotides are TGTGCCATTGGGGGGGGAGGAGGCGAGCAGTTCTTC. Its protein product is CAIGGGGGEQFF.

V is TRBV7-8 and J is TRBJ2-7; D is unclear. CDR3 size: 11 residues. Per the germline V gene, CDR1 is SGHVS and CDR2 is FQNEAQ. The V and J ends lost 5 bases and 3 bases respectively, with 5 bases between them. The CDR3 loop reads CASSLYYEQYF. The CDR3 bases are TGTGCCAGCAGCCTGTACTACGAGCAGTACTTC.

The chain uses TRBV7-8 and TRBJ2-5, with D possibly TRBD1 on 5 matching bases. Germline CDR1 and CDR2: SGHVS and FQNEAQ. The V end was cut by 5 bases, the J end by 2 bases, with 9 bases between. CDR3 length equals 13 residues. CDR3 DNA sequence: TGTGCCAGCAGCGAGACAGTGCAAGAGACCCAGTACTTC. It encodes CASSETVQETQYF. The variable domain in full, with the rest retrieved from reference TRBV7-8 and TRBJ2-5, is GAGVSQSPRYKVAKRGQDVALRCDPISGHVSLFWYQQALGQGPEFLTYFQNEAQLDKSGLPSDRFFAERPEGSVSTLKIQRTQQEDSAVYLCASSETVQETQYFGPGTRLLVL.

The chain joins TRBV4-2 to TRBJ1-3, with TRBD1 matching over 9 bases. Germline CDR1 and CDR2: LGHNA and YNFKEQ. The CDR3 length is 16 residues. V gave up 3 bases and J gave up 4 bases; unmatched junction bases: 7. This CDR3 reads CASSQNRGRGGNTIYF. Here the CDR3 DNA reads TGTGCCAGCAGCCAGAACAGGGGGCGAGGAGGAAACACCATATATTTT.

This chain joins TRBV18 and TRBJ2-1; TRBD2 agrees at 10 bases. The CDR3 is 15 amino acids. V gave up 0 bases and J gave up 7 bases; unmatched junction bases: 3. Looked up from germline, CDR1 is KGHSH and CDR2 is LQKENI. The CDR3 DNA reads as TGTGCCAGCTCACCACCAAGCGGGAGGGGGAATGAGCAGTTCTTC. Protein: CASSPPSGRGNEQFF.

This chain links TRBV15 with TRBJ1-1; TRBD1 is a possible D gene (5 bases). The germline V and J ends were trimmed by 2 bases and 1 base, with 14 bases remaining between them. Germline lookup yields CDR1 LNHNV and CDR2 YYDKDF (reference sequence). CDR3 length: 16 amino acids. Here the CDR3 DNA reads TGTGCCACCAGCAGATCCTCGGGGGGTCGGAACACTGAAGCTTTCTTT. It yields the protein CATSRSSGGRNTEAFF. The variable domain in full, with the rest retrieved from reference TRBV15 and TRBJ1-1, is DAMVIQNPRYQVTQFGKPVTLSCSQTLNHNVMYWYQQKSSQAPKLLFHYYDKDFNNEADTPDNFQSRRPNTSFCFLDIRSPGLGDTAMYLCATSRSSGGRNTEAFFGQGTRLTVV.

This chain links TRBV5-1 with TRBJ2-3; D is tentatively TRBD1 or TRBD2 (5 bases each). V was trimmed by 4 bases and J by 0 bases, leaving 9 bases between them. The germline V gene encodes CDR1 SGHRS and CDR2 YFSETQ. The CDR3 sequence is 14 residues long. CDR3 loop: CASSPGPSTDTQYF. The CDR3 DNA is TGCGCCAGCAGCCCGGGACCTAGCACAGATACGCAGTATTTT.

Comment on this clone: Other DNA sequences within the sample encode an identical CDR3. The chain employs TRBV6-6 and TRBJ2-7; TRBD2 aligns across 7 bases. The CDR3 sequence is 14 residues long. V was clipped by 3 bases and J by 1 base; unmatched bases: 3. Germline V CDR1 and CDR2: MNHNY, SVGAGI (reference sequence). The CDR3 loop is CASSYVGGSYEQYF. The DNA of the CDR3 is TGTGCCAGCAGTTATGTGGGAGGGTCCTACGAGCAGTACTTC.

In DNA, the CDR3 is TGTGCCACCAGTGATGCGCCGGGGACAGGGGGCGCCCGGGCCGGGGAGCTGTTTTTT. Translated: CATSDAPGTGGARAGELFF. V gene TRBV24-1 combines with J gene TRBJ2-2, with TRBD1 matching 12 bases. Germline assignment: CDR1 KGHDR and CDR2 SFDVKD. Germline trimming cut 3 bases from V and 6 bases from J; bases unmatched to any gene: 13. The CDR3 loop spans 19 amino acids.

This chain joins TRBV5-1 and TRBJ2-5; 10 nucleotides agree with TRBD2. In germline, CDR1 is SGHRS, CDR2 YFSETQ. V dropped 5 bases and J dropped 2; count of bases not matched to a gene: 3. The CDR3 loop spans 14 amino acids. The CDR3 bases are TGCGCCAGCAGTGAGCGGGGGGGACAAGAGACCCAGTACTTC. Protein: CASSERGGQETQYF.

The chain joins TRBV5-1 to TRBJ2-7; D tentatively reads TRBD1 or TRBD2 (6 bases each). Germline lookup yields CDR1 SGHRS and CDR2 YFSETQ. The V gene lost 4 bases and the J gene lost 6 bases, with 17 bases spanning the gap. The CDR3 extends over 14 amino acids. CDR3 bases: TGCGCCAGCAGCCCGGGCTCCGGGGGCCCCGAGCAGTACTTC. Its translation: CASSPGSGGPEQYF.

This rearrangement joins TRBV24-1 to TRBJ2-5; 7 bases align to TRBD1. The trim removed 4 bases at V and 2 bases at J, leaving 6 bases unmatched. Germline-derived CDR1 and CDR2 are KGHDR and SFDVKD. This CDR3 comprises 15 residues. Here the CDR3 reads CATSESGQYQETQYF. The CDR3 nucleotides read TGTGCCACCAGTGAGTCGGGACAGTATCAAGAGACCCAGTACTTC.

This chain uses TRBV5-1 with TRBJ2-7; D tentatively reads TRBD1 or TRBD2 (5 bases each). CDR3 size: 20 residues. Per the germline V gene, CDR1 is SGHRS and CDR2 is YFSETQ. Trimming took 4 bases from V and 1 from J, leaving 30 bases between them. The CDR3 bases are TGCGCCAGCAGCGCAGACACCTTCGGGGACCTCTTCACTAAGTCCTACGAGCAGTACTTC. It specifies CASSADTFGDLFTKSYEQYF.

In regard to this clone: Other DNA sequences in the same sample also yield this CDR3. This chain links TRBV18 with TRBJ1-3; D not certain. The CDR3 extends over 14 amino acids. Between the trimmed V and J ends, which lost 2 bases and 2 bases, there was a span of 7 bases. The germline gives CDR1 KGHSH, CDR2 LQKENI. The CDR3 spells CASSPAGTGNTIYF. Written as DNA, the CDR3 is TGTGCCAGCTCACCAGCGGGAACTGGAAACACCATATATTTT.

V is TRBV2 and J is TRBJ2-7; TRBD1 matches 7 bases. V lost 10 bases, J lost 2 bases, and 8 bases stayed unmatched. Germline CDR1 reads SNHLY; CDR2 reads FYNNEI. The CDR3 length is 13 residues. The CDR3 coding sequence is TGTGCCACCAGACAGGACAGGACCTACGAGCAGTACTTC. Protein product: CATRQDRTYEQYF.

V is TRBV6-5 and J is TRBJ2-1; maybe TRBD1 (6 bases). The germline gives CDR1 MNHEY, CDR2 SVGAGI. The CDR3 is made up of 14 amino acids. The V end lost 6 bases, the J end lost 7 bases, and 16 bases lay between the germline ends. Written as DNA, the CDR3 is TGTGCCAGCAGAGGGGGTACGACTTATAATGAGCAGTTCTTC. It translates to CASRGGTTYNEQFF.